The rows below give T cell receptor beta chains drawn from one sample of a study of blood T cell repertoires in COVID-19. Profiled with immunoSEQ multiplex PCR; TCRdb holds only in-frame clones, not every one. The sample consists of roughly 260,000 clones, more than 75% of them appearing once. The sequenced sample consisted of peripheral blood. Source of these receptors: a woman between 45 and 65 years old with acute or convalescent COVID-19. Both conserved end residues are part of each CDR3. Each record gives: clone size, J gene, V gene, D gene, CDR3 DNA, CDR3 protein. A D gene is named only where the DNA matches it firmly. For some rows the clone size is stated as once, few or many, or as a class when expanded; others skip it.

NA | TRBJ1-2 | TRBV28 | TRBD1 | TGTGCCAGCAGTTTAGGGACAGATTATGGCTACACCTTC | CASSLGTDYGYTF
few | TRBJ1-3 | TRBV30 | NA | TGTGCCTGGAGTTATTCCTCTGGAAACACCATATATTTT | CAWSYSSGNTIYF
NA | TRBJ2-6 | TRBV6-5 | NA | TGTGCCACCAAACTTGTCTCTGGGGCCAACGTCCTGACTTTC | CATKLVSGANVLTF
NA | TRBJ1-4 | TRBV28 | TRBD1 | TGTGCCAGCGAAACAGGGGCAACTAATGAAAAACTGTTTTTT | CASETGATNEKLFF
few | TRBJ1-5 | TRBV6-5 | NA | TGTGCCAGTGCTTGGGGGGGCAGGGATCAGCCCCAGCATTTT | CASAWGGRDQPQHF
NA | TRBJ2-7 | TRBV19 | NA | TGTGCCAGTAGTAATCAGGGGGTGGGAGGCTACGAGCAGTACTTC | CASSNQGVGGYEQYF
NA | TRBJ2-1 | TRBV19 | TRBD2 | TGTGCCAGTAGTTCCAGGACTAGCGGGAGTGTCCGGGGTGAGCAGTTCTTC | CASSSRTSGSVRGEQFF
NA | TRBJ2-1 | TRBV11-2 | TRBD1 | TGTGCCAGCAGCTTAGGACAGGGGGCAAATGAGCAGTTCTTC | CASSLGQGANEQFF
NA | TRBJ1-2 | TRBV3-1/TRBV3-2 | TRBD1 | TGTGCCAGCAGCCAGAGGGGGCTTGGCTACACCTTC | CASSQRGLGYTF
NA | TRBJ1-5 | TRBV28 | NA | TGTGCCAGCAGTCTTCTCCTCAGCAATCAGCCCCAGCATTTT | CASSLLLSNQPQHF
NA | TRBJ2-3 | TRBV6-5 | TRBD2 | TGTGCCAGTGGACTAGCGATCGCGGATACGCAGTATTTT | CASGLAIADTQYF
NA | TRBJ1-5 | TRBV7-2 | NA | TGTGCCAGCAGCTTAGTAGGGGGTAGCAATCAGCCCCAGCATTTT | CASSLVGGSNQPQHF
NA | TRBJ1-5 | TRBV3-1/TRBV3-2 | NA | TGTGCCAGCAGCTCGCAGGGAGGGCAGCCCCAGCATTTT | CASSSQGGQPQHF
few | TRBJ1-3 | TRBV18 | TRBD1 | TGTGCCAGCTCACCACGGACAGGTGTCTCTGGAAACACCATATATTTT | CASSPRTGVSGNTIYF
NA | TRBJ1-5 | TRBV30 | TRBD1 | TGTGCCTGGAGTGTGGGGACAGATCAGCCCCAGCATTTT | CAWSVGTDQPQHF
NA | TRBJ2-1 | TRBV4-2 | TRBD2 | TGTGCCAGCAGCCATCCCGGACTAGCCGGTGAGCAGTTCTTC | CASSHPGLAGEQFF
NA | TRBJ1-1 | TRBV27 | TRBD1 | TGTGCCAGCAGTTTAGGACAGGGAAAGGCTTTCTTT | CASSLGQGKAFF
NA | TRBJ2-2 | TRBV15 | TRBD2 | TGTGCCACCAGCAGAGGCGGGGGTAACACCGGGGAGCTGTTTTTT | CATSRGGGNTGELFF
NA | TRBJ2-1 | TRBV19 | NA | TGTGCCAGTAGTATAGATCGGGCTAGTATGAGGGATGAGCAGTTCTTC | CASSIDRASMRDEQFF
once | TRBJ2-5 | TRBV4-2 | TRBD2 | TGTGCCAGCAGCCAAGATCACCGAGCGGGGTTCCAACAGACCCAGTACTTC | CASSQDHRAGFQQTQYF
NA | TRBJ2-2 | TRBV6-2/TRBV6-3 | TRBD1 | TGTGCCAGCAGCCCCGGGACAGCGAACACCGGGGAGCTGTTTTTT | CASSPGTANTGELFF
NA | TRBJ1-2 | TRBV14 | NA | TGTGCCAGCAGCCAAGAATTTAGTGCTTTCGCTAACTATGGCTACACCTTC | CASSQEFSAFANYGYTF